This TCR beta chain was retrieved from a study of metastatic and nonmetastatic thyroid tumors. As for the study in general: Across blood and tumor or nodule tissue, repertoires from malignant and benign thyroid patients were compared with one another.

With V trimmed by 7 bases and J by 0 bases, 7 bases remained unmatched. Germline V gene sequence: CDR1 MNHEY, CDR2 SVGEGT. The CDR3 is 17 amino acids. Study outcomes and limitations: For both blood and tumor, malignant thyroid tumors reportedly showed significantly higher TCR beta diversity than benign nodules did.

TCRdb reprocessed the PCR reads using MiXCR. The repertoire holds 13,000 or so clones, about 27% seen once, with roughly 4.2% in the top ten. Of note for this clone: The antigen remains unidentified.

Thyroid surgery had not been preceded by any treatment in any patient. Sequencing was carried out using blood. The TCR originated in a female donor with papillary thyroid cancer or a benign thyroid nodule (not recorded which). Some clones in this sample may be carry-over from other donors' samples. This sequence joins TRBV6-2 or TRBV6-3 and TRBJ1-6; 9 nucleotides line up with TRBD1. In nucleotides, the CDR3 is TGTGCCAGCACTTCCACAGGGGGCGCCTCCTATAATTCACCCCTCCACTTT. Translated, it gives CASTSTGGASYNSPLHF.